The 3 T cell receptor beta chains presented below share a single source sample, sequenced in a study of blood T cell repertoires in COVID-19. Sequencing was performed with immunoSEQ multiplex PCR; in TCRdb, only in-frame clones are kept and a portion is missing. The table records over 130,000 clones, roughly 81% of them present only once. The sample was peripheral blood. These receptors originate from a woman between 45 and 65 years old with active or convalescent COVID-19.

The chain recombines TRBV11-3 with TRBJ2-5, with 10 bases fitting TRBD2. V trimming: 5 bases; J trimming: 6 bases; junction bases outside the gene matches: 12. Germline loops: CDR1 SGHNT, CDR2 YENEEA. The CDR3 has 16 amino acids. The CDR3 sequence: CASSRSSSGGEQTQYF. CDR3 coding DNA: TGTGCCAGCAGCCGATCCTCTAGCGGGGGAGAGCAGACCCAGTACTTC.

The gene calls are TRBV20-1 and TRBJ1-5, with D maybe TRBD1 (6 bases). The germline CDR1 and CDR2 sequences are DFQATT and SNEGSKA (reference sequence). V was shortened by 3 bases and J by 4 bases, with 16 bases between the two germline ends. CDR3 length: 15 residues. This CDR3 is CSASGGGGQNQPQHF. CDR3 in DNA: TGCAGTGCTAGTGGGGGCGGGGGGCAGAATCAGCCCCAGCATTTT.

J is TRBJ1-1 and V is TRBV7-3; 7 bases are shared with TRBD1. The CDR3 covers 16 residues. In germline, CDR1 is SGHTA, CDR2 FQGTGA. V shed 5 bases, J shed 0 bases, and the junction held 9 bases outside the gene matches. This CDR3 reads CASSPPGQNLNTEAFF. Written as DNA, the CDR3 is TGTGCCAGCAGCCCTCCGGGACAGAACTTGAACACTGAAGCTTTCTTT.